This TCR beta chain originates from a study of blood T cell repertoires in COVID-19 (dated by TCRdb to 2020 to 2021). In terms of the full investigation: Samples covering the acute and convalescent phases of COVID-19 were provided by collaborators in the United States, Italy and Spain. Samples were obtained from the ongoing ImmuneRACE study (first 160 participants) and from over a thousand subjects provided by 6 global collaborators. The sample metadata nearly always contained a de-identified subject ID, COVID-19 status, age in years and sex. Where available, HLA class I and class II types were taken from metadata supplied by the sample provider and were not determined by assay-based typing. Deeply sampled blood TCRbeta repertoires from subjects exposed to, actively infected with, or recovered from COVID-19 were included in the dataset. The material from the prospective study consisted of cDNA or gDNA derived from T cells, B-cell-depleted T cells, or PBMCs. The repertoires were made available in a free public database intended to serve as a resource for research on the immune response to SARS-CoV-2.

Summary of the overall study and its limitations: Clinical and demographic metadata were provided uncurated, with the amount varying by source and participant.

Turning to this clone: Its binding antigen is unknown. Within one base of it there is no much larger clone, and no base qualities were kept.

TCRbeta CDR3 regions were amplified from genomic DNA by means of the immunoSEQ Assay, a bias-controlled multiplex PCR. The study's own analysis went as follows. The number of nucleated cells in each sample was estimated from the amplification of reference gene primers within the assay. To quantify the absolute abundance of each unique TCRbeta CDR3 rearrangement, sequence reads were collapsed and filtered. For each sample, productive Simpson clonality was calculated as the square root of Simpson's diversity index over productive rearrangements. As stored in TCRdb, this immuneACCESS dataset retains in-frame rearrangements with V and J assigned. A fraction of the clones does not appear; measured against another copy, unresolved V genes explain less than half of the discrepancy, and the remainder lacks a known reason. V, J and clone size reflect that table, while D and trimming were determined from the DNA. The sample table shows fewer than 250,000 clones, and around four fifths are seen once. The ten top clones hold around 6.5% of the sample.

The CDR3 covers 12 residues, taking in both the cysteine and the phenylalanine. The DNA shown is the 36-base CDR3, in frame from base 1. From the germline V gene, CDR1 is MDHEN and CDR2 is SYDVKM. V and J lose 6 bases and 4 bases, and a span of 7 bases separates them. Whole blood was collected in K2EDTA tubes by collaborating institutions according to the institutions' own protocols. Collaborator samples were shipped for TCRbeta analysis as frozen whole blood, isolated PBMCs, or DNA extracted from either sample type. The receptor was isolated from a woman aged 60-70 years with active or convalescent COVID-19. The rearranged chain carries TRBV28 and TRBJ1-3; no confident D gene assignment can be made. The specimen sequenced was peripheral blood. CDR3 reads: CASRRVGNTIYF. The nucleotides are TGTGCCAGCAGAAGAGTGGGAAACACCATATATTTT.